This T cell receptor (beta chain) was recorded in a study of shared T cell receptors in the human thymus. Trimming took off 3 bases at V and 9 bases at J, with 30 bases between the two ends. The CDR3 runs 20 residues. Germline V gene data show CDR1 as MNHEY and CDR2 as SMNVEV (reference sequence). The assay was immunoSEQ multiplex PCR, and TCRdb's table has in-frame clones only and misses some. The data hold approximately 760,000 clones, with approximately 83% observed a single time. The same data also contributed to another study, on human thymus T cells. That work adds: Infants, healthy and Finnish, who were having corrective surgery for congenital heart defects served as donors. Thymus tissue was removed during corrective cardiac surgery. Use of V and J genes seemed skewed within the thymic and blood repertoires. There were highly overlapping thymic repertoires among unrelated individuals, as related research reported.

What was sequenced was thymocytes. This TCR derives from a girl less than two years old with a congenital heart defect. This chain connects TRBV27 to TRBJ2-6, with a possible D match to TRBD2 (6 bases). The CDR3 is CASSFVGSRTGDSQDNVLTF. The CDR3 DNA follows: TGTGCCAGCAGTTTCGTAGGGTCCAGGACGGGGGACTCTCAAGACAACGTCCTGACTTTC.